The rows below give T cell receptor beta chains drawn from one sample of a study of response to subunit inactivated influenza vaccine. In TCRdb, the RT-PCR reads were re-called with MiXCR into one record per CDR3 protein. The sample consists of some 550,000 distinct CDR3 sequences, roughly 23% of them appearing once. These sequences were also reported in another study, on T cells expressing NK-cell markers.

Specimen: CD4+ T cells sorted from PBMCs, collected 11 to 12 days after vaccination. The receptors were gathered from a man over 45 who received an inactivated influenza vaccine. CDR3s include the opening cysteine and the closing phenylalanine or tryptophan. The order of the fields is J gene, clone size, V gene, D gene, CDR3 protein, CDR3 DNA. The D gene is left open where the match is weak. Size values are once, few and many counts, or a class for expanded clones, and some rows have none.

>TRBJ2-1|NA|TRBV28|NA
CASSPLSGYPHEQFF
TGTGCCAGCAGTCCCCTTAGCGGATATCCCCATGAGCAGTTCTTC
>TRBJ2-1|NA|TRBV7-9|NA
CASSFSTVYNEQFF
TGTGCCAGCAGCTTTTCTACAGTTTACAATGAGCAGTTCTTC
>TRBJ2-7|NA|TRBV18|TRBD1
CASSPAGTGGNEQYF
TGTGCCAGCTCACCAGCCGGGACAGGGGGCAACGAGCAGTACTTC
>TRBJ2-7|few|TRBV5-1|NA
CASSYTRSYEQYF
TGCGCCAGCAGCTATACAAGGTCCTACGAGCAGTACTTC
>TRBJ2-7|NA|TRBV20-1|TRBD2
CSAKEFASGYEQYF
TGCAGTGCGAAGGAGTTTGCTAGCGGATACGAGCAGTACTTC
>TRBJ1-1|NA|TRBV3-1|TRBD1
CASSQSGQPNTEAFF
TGTGCCAGCAGCCAATCGGGACAGCCGAACACTGAAGCTTTCTTT
>TRBJ1-1|few|TRBV20-1|NA
CSARATGPNTEAFF
TGCAGTGCTAGAGCCACGGGACCGAACACTGAAGCTTTCTTT
>TRBJ2-3|few|TRBV5-1|NA
CASSVRVSTDTQYF
TGCGCCAGCAGTGTCAGGGTGAGCACAGATACGCAGTATTTT
>TRBJ2-7|NA|TRBV28|NA
CASNSGFDEQYF
TGTGCCAGCAACAGCGGGTTCGACGAGCAGTACTTC
>TRBJ2-1|NA|TRBV27|NA
CASSRKGEWNEQFF
TGTGCCAGCAGTCGGAAGGGGGAGTGGAATGAGCAGTTCTTC
>TRBJ1-1|NA|TRBV11-2|NA
CASSLAFQNTEAFF
TGTGCCAGCAGCTTAGCGTTCCAGAACACTGAAGCTTTCTTT
>TRBJ1-2|few|TRBV5-1|TRBD1
CASSGGQGVSYTF
TGCGCCAGCAGCGGGGGACAGGGTGTGAGCTACACCTTC
>TRBJ2-7|NA|TRBV9|NA
CASSVEAGYYEQYF
TGTGCCAGCAGCGTAGAGGCAGGGTACTACGAGCAGTACTTC
>TRBJ2-5|NA|TRBV6-2/TRBV6-3|NA
CASSNWSGAEETQYF
TGTGCCAGCAGTAATTGGTCCGGGGCGGAAGAGACCCAGTACTTC
>TRBJ2-3|many|TRBV24-1|TRBD2
CATSETGTSATDTQYF
TGTGCCACCAGTGAGACCGGGACTAGCGCTACAGATACGCAGTATTTT
>TRBJ1-6|few|TRBV7-9|NA
CASSRAAGTGSPLHF
TGTGCCAGCTCACGGGCTGCAGGGACGGGCTCACCCCTCCACTTT
>TRBJ1-5|NA|TRBV20-1|NA
CSASSTGSNQPQHF
TGCAGTGCTAGCTCGACGGGTAGCAATCAGCCCCAGCATTTT
>TRBJ2-7|NA|TRBV7-9|TRBD2
CASSPQGLAGGEQYF
TGTGCCAGCAGCCCCCAGGGACTAGCGGGAGGTGAGCAGTACTTC
>TRBJ2-1|few|TRBV29-1|NA
CSVRRAGEQFF
TGCAGCGTCCGCCGGGCTGGTGAGCAGTTCTTC
>TRBJ2-7|many|TRBV5-1|TRBD1
CASSVGTGDYEQYF
TGCGCCAGCAGCGTCGGGACAGGGGACTACGAGCAGTACTTC
>TRBJ2-3|NA|TRBV24-1|TRBD1
CATSDADRGRPDTQYF
TGTGCCACCAGTGATGCCGACAGGGGGCGCCCCGATACGCAGTATTTT
>TRBJ1-6|NA|TRBV7-8|TRBD1
CASSHGQGYSPLHF
TGTGCCAGCAGCCACGGACAGGGTTATTCACCCCTCCACTTT
>TRBJ2-2|few|TRBV10-3|NA
CAISDEVRPNTGELFF
TGTGCCATCAGTGACGAGGTCCGCCCGAACACCGGGGAGCTGTTTTTT
>TRBJ2-7|few|TRBV5-1|TRBD2
CASSLPASGGPSSYEQYF
TGCGCCAGCAGCTTGCCCGCTAGCGGGGGACCGAGCTCCTACGAGCAGTACTTC
>TRBJ2-5|few|TRBV7-6|NA
CASSPITQETQYF
TGTGCCAGCAGCCCGATAACCCAAGAGACCCAGTACTTC